This T cell receptor beta chain was recovered during a study of T-cell reconstitution after alpha-beta-depleted transplantation in children. This clonotype came up a few times. Its antigen is unknown. Trimming took 7 bases from V and 3 from J, leaving 16 bases between them. This CDR3 spans 13 amino acids. Germline CDR1 reads SQVTM; CDR2 reads ANQGSEA. As it was prepared, the TCRbeta library received unique molecular identifiers. TCRdb reprocessed the PCR reads via MiXCR and lists one record per CDR3 protein. The data hold 200,000 to 300,000 distinct CDR3 sequences, with about a quarter observed a single time. Whole-study results and caveats: It was reported that alpha-beta T cells came from several hundred expanded graft clones (about two months after transplant). T-cell counts and diversity at one year following transplant were attributed mainly to newly produced T cells. After transplant, high TCRbeta diversity at day 60 in some patients arose from surviving recipient T cells and thymic progenitors.

Sequenced material: PBMCs, taken before TCRalphabeta/CD19-depleted stem cell transplant. The V gene is TRBV29-1, the J gene TRBJ2-7, with D perhaps matching TRBD2 (6 bases). This sequence was found in a girl aged 2-10 years with Fanconi anemia, due to receive a stem cell transplant. The CDR3 sequence: CSEDGGANYEQYF. CDR3 sequence (DNA): TGCAGCGAAGACGGGGGTGCTAACTACGAGCAGTACTTC.